The 14 T cell receptor beta chains in this list originate from one sample, sequenced in a study of blood T cells in healthy people across ages. It was with a sample-barcoded 5' primer and a J-beta primer mix that a second PCR of roughly 6 to 11 cycles was run. TCRdb called the 5' RACE reads again in MiXCR, with one record for every CDR3 protein. The sample lists around 1,000,000 distinct CDR3 sequences, approximately 26% occurring once. The same specimen was also included in a second study, on T cells of mothers and their children.

The sequencing sample was made of blood. These receptors originate from a girl aged 2 to 9 in good health.

The chain joins TRBV20-1 to TRBJ2-7; 9 bases match TRBD2. Germline V gene lookup returns CDR1 DFQATT and CDR2 SNEGSKA (reference sequence). The J segment lost 4 bases and the V segment lost 0 bases, leaving 4 bases of the junction unmatched. The CDR3 totals 14 residues. Written as DNA, the CDR3 is TGCAGTGCTAGAGATCACCTAGCGGGATACGAGCAGTACTTC. The encoded protein is CSARDHLAGYEQYF.

The chain has TRBV9 and TRBJ2-7; D call uncertain. Germline CDR1 SGDLS, CDR2 YYNGEE. The V end lost 0 bases, the J end lost 3 bases, and 10 bases lay between the germline ends. The CDR3 has 14 residues. The CDR3 DNA reads as TGTGCCAGCAGCGTAGGTCCCGATTACTACGAGCAGTACTTC. It translates to CASSVGPDYYEQYF.

In its sample, this clonotype was seen once. The DNA of the CDR3 is TGTGCCAGCTCACCAAAGAACAGGGGATGGGAGACCCAGTACTTC. Amino acid sequence: CASSPKNRGWETQYF. The chain employs TRBV18 and TRBJ2-5, with 7 bases identical to TRBD1. Germline V gene data show CDR1 as KGHSH and CDR2 as LQKENI. The CDR3 totals 15 residues. Trimming cost V 2 bases and J 5 bases; bases outside gene matches: 8.

The V and J genes are TRBV20-1 and TRBJ1-1, with D tentatively TRBD1 (5 bases). Trimming left V 5 bases short and J 3 bases short, with 13 bases between. Germline V gives CDR1 DFQATT, CDR2 SNEGSKA (reference sequence). The CDR3 sequence is 13 residues long. As DNA, the CDR3 is TGCAGTGCTCGGGGGAGGGGCTACACTGAAGCTTTCTTT. It codes for CSARGRGYTEAFF.

Only a few counts were recorded for this clonotype. The J gene is TRBJ2-5, the V gene TRBV7-2; no firm D call. This CDR3 is 16 amino acids long. Germline CDR1 reads SGHTA; CDR2 reads FQGNSA. The ends were cut back, 1 base at V and 1 base at J, with 13 bases in the middle. The CDR3 sequence is CASSLGYGVIQETQYF. The CDR3 coding sequence is TGTGCCAGCAGCTTAGGATATGGAGTTATCCAAGAGACCCAGTACTTC.

The V gene is TRBV27, the J gene TRBJ2-1, with a possible D match to TRBD2 (7 bases). Germline V gene data show CDR1 as MNHEY and CDR2 as SMNVEV (reference sequence). The CDR3 spans 15 residues. Trimming removed 6 bases at V and 4 bases at J, with 16 bases between. CDR3 sequence (DNA): TGTGCCAGCAGCCTTAGGGGGGGGCCATACAATGAGCAGTTCTTC. This sequence encodes CASSLRGGPYNEQFF.

This clonotype occurred a few times. The chain is built from TRBV12-3 or TRBV12-4 and TRBJ2-5; TRBD1 matches 7 bases. CDR3 length equals 13 residues. The J segment lost 5 bases and the V segment lost 7 bases, leaving 7 bases of the junction unmatched. CDR3: CASTHGQEETQYF. The CDR3 DNA follows: TGTGCCAGCACACACGGACAGGAGGAGACCCAGTACTTC.

V is TRBV12-3 or TRBV12-4 and J is TRBJ1-6; D unresolved. V lost 3 bases and J 10 bases, leaving 10 bases between the germline ends. The length of the CDR3 is 13 residues. Here the CDR3 reads CASSFGYPSPLHF. DNA of the CDR3: TGTGCCAGCAGTTTTGGGTATCCCTCACCCCTCCACTTT.

This chain links TRBV5-4 with TRBJ2-5, with D perhaps matching TRBD2 (5 bases). CDR3 length equals 16 residues. The V end lost 4 bases, the J end lost 4 bases, and 20 bases lay between the germline ends. Germline assignment: CDR1 SGHNT and CDR2 YYREEE (reference sequence). Here the CDR3 DNA reads TGTGCCAGCAGCAGTCCCCGGAGCGGCGGGCCAGAGACCCAGTACTTC. Its protein is CASSSPRSGGPETQYF.

The V and J genes are TRBV4-1 and TRBJ2-5; 8 nucleotides line up with TRBD2. The J call could be wrong; TRBJ2-7 is a better fit for the DNA end. Germline V gene data show CDR1 as MGHRA and CDR2 as YSYEKL. This CDR3 is 15 amino acids long. CDR3 nucleotide sequence: TGCGCCAGCAGCCAAGTCCCGGGACTAGTGTACGAGCAGTACTTC. This gives the protein CASSQVPGLVYEQYF.

Here the CDR3 DNA reads TGCAGCGGGGGAGGGTCGGAGGAAGCTTTCTTT. Its protein is CSGGGSEEAFF. The rearrangement joins TRBV29-1 to TRBJ1-1; unclear D gene. V lost 7 bases to trimming and J lost 8 bases, with 14 bases between them. This CDR3 region has 11 residues. Per germline, CDR1 SQVTM and CDR2 ANQGSEA.

This clonotype has a single count. The rearrangement links TRBV5-1 to TRBJ2-1, with D tentatively TRBD1 or TRBD2 (6 bases each). The V and J ends lost 0 bases and 4 bases respectively, with 17 bases between them. The CDR3 runs 17 residues. CDR1 and CDR2 from the germline V gene are SGHRS and YFSETQ. As DNA, the CDR3 is TGCGCCAGCAGCTTGGAGGGGGGCGACACAGGATACAATGAGCAGTTCTTC. Protein sequence: CASSLEGGDTGYNEQFF.

The gene calls are TRBV28 and TRBJ1-1; 8 nucleotides match TRBD1. Germline lookup yields CDR1 MDHEN and CDR2 SYDVKM. This CDR3 region has 15 residues. The V and J ends lost 3 bases and 7 bases, in that order; junction bases with no gene match: 10. The CDR3 loop is CASSFLRTGKIEAFF. CDR3 bases: TGTGCCAGCAGTTTCCTTAGGACAGGGAAGATTGAAGCTTTCTTT.

This clonotype was found a few times. Compared with germline, one end of the junction differs, possibly owing to a read error. V is TRBV18 and J is TRBJ2-7; 7 positions match TRBD2. Germline CDR1 is KGHSH and CDR2 is LQKENI. The CDR3 spans 15 residues. CDR3 sequence reads: CASSPSGGRDYKQYF. The CDR3 nucleotides are TGTGCCAGCTCACCTTCCGGGGGTAGGGACTACAAGCAGTACTTC.